The text below deals with one T cell receptor beta chain. This clonotype was seen a handful of times. Its antigen is unknown. No much larger clonotype is one base removed from it; base qualities were not supplied. Cut back by 3 bases and 9 bases, the V and J ends lie 13 bases apart. The germline V gene gives CDR1 as SGHTA and CDR2 as FQGNSA. The CDR3 numbers 13 residues from cysteine through phenylalanine. Just the 39-base CDR3 DNA is kept, in frame starting at base 1. This record belongs to a study of T cells after yellow fever vaccination (dated by TCRdb to between 2018 and 2020). About the full investigation: The SMART-Seq v4 Ultra Low Input RNA kit was used to prepare libraries from fractions with low cell numbers. Blood samples were taken at several timepoints before and after primary and secondary immunization, and bulk PBMC replicates and cell subsets were isolated. To follow T-cell clones before and after primary and booster YFV17D yellow fever vaccination, bulk TCR alpha and beta repertoires were sequenced over time. The cohort comprised two healthy male donors, one aged 18 to 30 and one aged 30 to 40 years. Overall study results and their limits: The secondary T-cell response was weaker than the primary response but faster, peaking on day 5 instead of day 15. A small fraction of clonotypes showed up in both the CD4 and CD8 compartments, probably as a result of convergent recombination. After the booster, most clones that had expanded after primary vaccination were detected again (nearly 98% of CD4 and around nine tenths of CD8), suggesting broad maintenance of memory. Only a couple of donors were included in the study, so the extent to which the findings can be generalized is limited. Computational filtering was needed because FACS-sorted repertoires could contain abundant contaminating clonotypes from the bulk population.

The treatment or condition label on this specimen signifies: live attenuated yellow fever vaccine strain. At each blood-draw timepoint, two biological replicates of bulk PBMCs were collected. PBMCs were isolated from peripheral blood using a standard Ficoll-Paque protocol. TriZol was used to extract RNA from bulk PBMCs, from CD4 and CD8 fractions, and from dextramer-positive and dextramer-negative fractions. The instrument given in TCRdb is Illumina NovaSeq 6000. TCR cDNA was synthesized by 5'RACE template switching, through which a universal primer site and unique molecular identifiers were introduced. cDNA synthesis was primed from both the TCR alpha and TCR beta constant segments. Library amplification involved two PCR steps, and the second step added sample barcodes and sequencing adapters. Libraries were sequenced on Illumina HiSeq 2500 (2x100 bp) or NovaSeq (2x150 bp). On the study's bioinformatics: MIGEC handled demultiplexing of reads and collapsing into UMI consensus sequences, while MiXCR performed V(D)J alignment. Vaccine-responding clonotypes were defined with edgeR using replicate PBMC samples, requiring FDR below 0.01 and a log2 fold change above 5 up to day 15. Bulk clonotypes were assigned CD4 or CD8 identity according to which sequenced CD4 or CD8 repertoire held them at higher abundance. TCRdb redid the processing of the public reads, applying fastp at Q25 and MiXCR, and retained in-frame beta chains. Merged by CDR3 protein, the rows form single entries marked with the most common genes and DNA. None of the V and J calls come from the authors' own analysis; TCRdb made them. Across this sample there are some 390,000 distinct CDR3 sequences, with 18% seen only once. Roughly 19% of the sample lies in the top ten.

This receptor was taken from a man younger than 35 who received the YFV17D yellow fever vaccine. The material was PBMCs, obtained before the yellow fever booster vaccination. In this chain, TRBV7-2 is recombined with TRBJ2-3; a tentative D call is TRBD2 (6 bases match). CDR3 protein: CASSLEEGPTQYF. The nucleotides read TGTGCCAGCAGCTTGGAGGAGGGACCCACGCAGTATTTT.